This T cell receptor beta chain derives from a study of blood T cell repertoires in COVID-19. Study summary: PBMCs, B-cell-depleted T cells, or T cells were the source of the cDNA or gDNA that made up the material.

TCRdb's copy holds only in-frame clones and misses some; the assay was immunoSEQ multiplex PCR. The sample lists approximately 240,000 clones, 83% occurring once. There are 16 residues in the CDR3. Looked up from germline, CDR1 is KGHSH and CDR2 is LQKENI. V lost 3 bases to trimming and J lost 0 bases; unmatched junction nucleotides: 4. Material: peripheral blood. This rearrangement joins TRBV18 to TRBJ2-1, with 8 positions matching TRBD1. This sequence was found in a woman aged 25-40 years with COVID-19, enrolled during active disease. The CDR3 coding sequence is TGTGCCAGCTCACCCTCGACAGGGGTCTCCTACAATGAGCAGTTCTTC. It translates to CASSPSTGVSYNEQFF.